This TCR beta chain was retrieved from a study of T-cell memory formation after mild COVID-19. Study details: The study found TCR clusters largely donor specific.

This clonotype was detected ten times or more. Its antigen is not identified. The study's findings and limits: The authors left the SARS-CoV-2 specificity of second-wave clones peaking on day 37 unconfirmed. A second wave expanding day 15 to 37 was CD4+-biased; contracting clones were balanced.

The TCR alpha and TCR beta cDNA libraries, bearing sample barcodes and UMIs, were generated by 5'RACE using constant-segment primers. MiXCR, applied by TCRdb to the 5' RACE reads, yields one record per CDR3 protein. The sample holds 200,000 to 250,000 distinct CDR3 sequences, approximately 10% seen once. Source material: PBMCs or a T cell subset sorted from them (not recorded which). The clonotype was recovered from a man in his late teens or twenties who had mild COVID-19 (a few samples of this study predate the infection). Cell type and time point are not known.

CDR3 coding DNA: TGTGCCATCAGTGAGTCCCTGGGGGGGACAGCCGCTTACGAGCAGTACGTC. It yields the protein CAISESLGGTAAYEQYV. J is TRBJ2-7 and V is TRBV10-3; either TRBD1 or TRBD2 may supply D (7 bases each). The CDR3 covers 17 residues. CDR1 is ENHRY and CDR2 is SYGVKD in the germline V gene. The germline V and J ends were trimmed by 0 bases and 4 bases, with 19 bases remaining between them.